This paragraph covers one T cell receptor beta chain sequence. This sample stems from a study of T cell responses to AZD1222 COVID-19 vaccine. Some clones are missing from TCRdb's copy, which holds only in-frame ones; the method was immunoSEQ multiplex PCR. This sample has around 100,000 clones, with 92% found just once. The V and J ends lost 7 bases and 0 bases respectively, with 7 bases between them. The CDR3 consists of 13 residues. V usage is TRBV12-3 or TRBV12-4 and J usage is TRBJ1-3; D call uncertain. The specimen was peripheral blood, collected on day 0 of AZD1222 vaccination. The receptor was derived from an adult in good health. This CDR3 is CASNFRSGNTIYF. DNA of the CDR3: TGTGCCAGCAATTTCCGCTCTGGAAACACCATATATTTT.